This T cell receptor (beta chain) was sequenced during a study of blood T cell repertoires in COVID-19. About the study: Specimens from acute and convalescent COVID-19 originated in the United States, Italy and Spain. From T cells, B-cell-depleted T cells, or PBMCs came the material, which was cDNA or gDNA.

Per the authors' pipeline: Reference gene primer amplification gave nucleated cell count estimates. Sequenced by immunoSEQ multiplex PCR; TCRdb stores in-frame clones only, minus some. D and trimming come from the DNA, and the V and J calls and clone size come from that table. The sample has more than 200,000 clones; under 85% are singletons. Germline CDR1 reads ENHRY; CDR2 reads SYGVKD. V dropped 10 bases and J dropped 0 bases, with 9 bases sitting between them. The CDR3 covers 12 residues. The rearrangement uses TRBV10-3 and TRBJ1-1; no clear D gene. The clonotype was recovered from a woman aged 40-49 years with active or convalescent COVID-19. The sample was peripheral blood. DNA of the CDR3: TGTGCCACCACAGCCATGAACACTGAAGCTTTCTTT. It specifies CATTAMNTEAFF.